The 15 T cell receptor beta chains below all came from one sample that was sequenced in a study of cytomegalovirus exposure and HLA in healthy donors. PCR involved 60 Vbeta and 13 Jbeta primers. Clones were read by immunoSEQ multiplex PCR, and TCRdb kept only the in-frame ones, dropping some. The data show 200,000 or so clones, 82% seen once. The sequenced material came from PBMCs. The receptors shown here come from a boy younger than 10 in good health and CMV-seronegative.

V is TRBV5-6 and J is TRBJ1-6; 7 positions match TRBD1. From germline, CDR1 is SGHDT and CDR2 YYEEEE. This CDR3 is 18 amino acids long. Trimming at V came to 5 bases and at J to 7 bases, leaving 18 bases not matched to a gene. The DNA of the CDR3 is TGTGCCAGCAGACAAGGGGGCCGCGGGGCGGGGAGGAATTCACCCCTCCACTTT. This sequence encodes CASRQGGRGAGRNSPLHF.

This chain connects TRBV11-1 to TRBJ2-3; TRBD2 matches 10 bases. V was clipped by 5 bases and J by 1 base; unmatched bases: 3. This CDR3 is built from 15 residues. From germline, CDR1 is SGHAT and CDR2 FQDESV (reference sequence). DNA for the CDR3: TGTGCCAGCAGCCTCCTAGCGGGGGGCACAGATACGCAGTATTTT. Amino acids: CASSLLAGGTDTQYF.

This clone was seen only a few times. The J gene is TRBJ2-7, the V gene TRBV28; tentatively, D is TRBD1 (6 bases). The CDR3 has 11 residues. V was pared by 7 bases and J by 5 bases, with 9 bases between. The germline V gene encodes CDR1 MDHEN and CDR2 SYDVKM. The CDR3 here is CASTPGDEQYF. The CDR3 DNA follows: TGTGCCAGCACCCCAGGGGACGAGCAGTACTTC.

About this clone itself: The sample contains more than one DNA sequence encoding this CDR3. V usage is TRBV9 and J usage is TRBJ2-5; no definite D call. The germline V gene has CDR1 SGDLS and CDR2 YYNGEE. Deletions cut 2 bases from V and 4 bases from J, with 9 bases between. The CDR3 is made up of 13 amino acids. The CDR3 DNA reads as TGTGCCAGCAGCGTGGCAGGCCTAGAGACCCAGTACTTC. The encoded protein is CASSVAGLETQYF.

This clone was seen a single time. The chain carries TRBV4-3 and TRBJ1-3, with 8 bases fitting TRBD1. The CDR3 has 16 residues. After removal of 0 bases from V and 7 bases from J, the junction contained 8 bases not matched to a gene. Per the germline V gene, CDR1 is LGHNA and CDR2 is YSLEER. CDR3 DNA sequence: TGCGCCAGCAGCCAAGATCGTGGCACAGGGGGTAACACCATATATTTT. Translation gives CASSQDRGTGGNTIYF.

The chain carries TRBV9 and TRBJ2-7; 7 bases are a match to TRBD2. The length of the CDR3 is 15 residues. Trimming cost V 1 base and J 0 bases; bases outside gene matches: 4. Germline CDR1 SGDLS, CDR2 YYNGEE. Here the CDR3 reads CASSVSGTTSYEQYF. CDR3 in DNA: TGTGCCAGCAGCGTAAGCGGGACGACCTCCTACGAGCAGTACTTC.

The chain joins TRBV5-6 to TRBJ2-5; TRBD1 might be the D (5 bases). The DNA end is a closer match to TRBJ2-7, so the J assignment may be wrong. The length of the CDR3 is 14 residues. Per the germline V gene, CDR1 is SGHDT and CDR2 is YYEEEE. The CDR3 sequence: CASSLWGSPYEQYF. CDR3 nucleotide sequence: TGTGCCAGCAGCTTGTGGGGCTCCCCCTACGAGCAGTACTTC.

CDR3 in DNA: TGCGCCAGCAGCCAAGGACAGTTTGGCCTCTCTGGAAACACCATATATTTT. Protein sequence: CASSQGQFGLSGNTIYF. The genes are TRBV4-3 and TRBJ1-3, with D tentatively TRBD1 (5 bases). CDR1 is LGHNA, CDR2 YSLEER, per germline. CDR3 length: 17 amino acids. V was cut by 1 base and J by 0 bases, with 13 bases left in between.

The chain is built from TRBV18 and TRBJ1-1, with D possibly being TRBD1 (5 bases). In germline, CDR1 is KGHSH, CDR2 LQKENI. V was trimmed by 3 bases and J by 7 bases, leaving 12 bases between them. The CDR3 has 13 residues. CDR3: CASSPGTGLEAFF. Here the CDR3 DNA reads TGTGCCAGCTCACCGGGGACTGGGCTTGAAGCTTTCTTT.

The rearrangement uses TRBV7-2 and TRBJ2-1; D is possibly TRBD2 (6 bases). V lost 1 base and J lost 0, with 13 bases in between. The CDR3 runs 17 residues. Germline V gene data show CDR1 as SGHTA and CDR2 as FQGNSA. This CDR3 is CASSLVGGAFSYNEQFF. CDR3 nucleotide sequence: TGTGCCAGCAGCTTAGTTGGAGGGGCTTTCTCCTACAATGAGCAGTTCTTC. The full variable domain, in which reference TRBV7-2 and TRBJ2-1 provide the parts outside the CDR3, is GAGVSQSPSNKVTEKGKDVELRCDPISGHTALYWYRQSLGQGLEFLIYFQGNSAPDKSGLPSDRFSAERTGGSVSTLTIQRTQQEDSAVYLCASSLVGGAFSYNEQFFGPGTRLTVL.

This clone was seen a few times. The chain is built from TRBV2 and TRBJ1-2, with TRBD1 matching 10 bases. The V segment lost 3 bases and the J segment 3 bases; nucleotides outside the gene matches: 4. Germline CDR1 reads SNHLY; CDR2 reads FYNNEI. The CDR3 length is 15 residues. Written as DNA, the CDR3 is TGTGCCAGCAGTGAGGGACAGGGGCACGACTATGGCTACACCTTC. It specifies CASSEGQGHDYGYTF. Combining the CDR3 with reference TRBV2 and TRBJ1-2 gives the whole variable domain EPEVTQTPSHQVTQMGQEVILRCVPISNHLYFYWYRQILGQKVEFLVSFYNNEISEKSEIFDDQFSVERPDGSNFTLKIRSTKLEDSAMYFCASSEGQGHDYGYTFGSGTRLTVV.

The V and J genes are TRBV4-2 and TRBJ1-2; 10 bases fit TRBD1. This CDR3 spans 16 amino acids. The germline V gene encodes CDR1 LGHNA and CDR2 YNFKEQ. V lost 4 bases, J lost 5 bases, and 10 bases stayed unmatched. CDR3 protein: CASSRTRQGAGYGYTF. The CDR3 nucleotides are TGTGCCAGCAGCCGCACGAGACAGGGGGCCGGGTATGGCTACACCTTC.

This clone was counted between two and nine times. This chain joins TRBV5-4 and TRBJ2-5; D is unresolved. Trimming pared 1 base from V and 1 base from J, leaving 11 bases between. Germline V lookup: CDR1 SGHNT, CDR2 YYREEE (reference sequence). The CDR3 length is 15 residues. CDR3 region: CASSLSSGFQETQYF. The CDR3 DNA sequence: TGTGCCAGCAGCTTGTCCTCAGGTTTCCAAGAGACCCAGTACTTC.

The chain joins TRBV18 to TRBJ2-3, with D possibly being TRBD1 (6 bases). CDR1 and CDR2 (germline): KGHSH, LQKENI. The V and J ends lost 3 bases and 6 bases respectively, with 16 bases between them. CDR3 length: 15 residues. CDR3 sequence: CASSPLQGLPDTQYF. In DNA form, the CDR3 reads TGTGCCAGCTCACCGTTACAGGGCCTCCCGGATACGCAGTATTTT.

The V and J genes are TRBV10-3 and TRBJ2-3; TRBD2 is a possible D gene (5 bases). The CDR3 totals 12 residues. Deletions cut 0 bases from V and 7 bases from J, with 5 bases between. CDR1 is ENHRY, CDR2 SYGVKD, per germline. For the CDR3, the DNA is TGTGCCATCAGTGAGTCCGGGAATACGCAGTATTTT. This sequence encodes CAISESGNTQYF.